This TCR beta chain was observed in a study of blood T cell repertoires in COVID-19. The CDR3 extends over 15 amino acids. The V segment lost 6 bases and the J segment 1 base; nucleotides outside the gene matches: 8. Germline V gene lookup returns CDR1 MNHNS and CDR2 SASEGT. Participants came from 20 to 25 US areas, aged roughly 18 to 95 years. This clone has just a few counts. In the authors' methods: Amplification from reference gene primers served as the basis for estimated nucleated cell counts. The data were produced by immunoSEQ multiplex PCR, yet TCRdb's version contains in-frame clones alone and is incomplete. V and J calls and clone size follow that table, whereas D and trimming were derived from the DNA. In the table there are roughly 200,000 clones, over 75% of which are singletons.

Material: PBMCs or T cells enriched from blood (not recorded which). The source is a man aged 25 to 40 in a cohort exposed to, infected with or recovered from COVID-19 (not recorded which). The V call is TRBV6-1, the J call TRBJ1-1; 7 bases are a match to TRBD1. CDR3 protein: CASSLGTEANTEAFF. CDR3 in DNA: TGTGCCAGCAGCCTCGGGACAGAGGCGAACACTGAAGCTTTCTTT.